Below are 29 T cell receptor beta chains sequenced from a single sample in a study of cytomegalovirus exposure and HLA in healthy donors. Both 60 Vbeta primers and 13 Jbeta primers went into the PCR. The protocol was immunoSEQ multiplex PCR, while the TCRdb copy is restricted to in-frame clones and leaves out a portion. The table lists 100,000 to 150,000 clones, approximately 8.9% of them singletons. The sample taken for sequencing was PBMCs. The receptors derive from a woman aged 35 to 49 in good health and CMV-seropositive.

This clone has just a few counts. At one boundary the junction diverges from the germline segment, which might be a read error. This rearrangement joins TRBV20-1 to TRBJ2-1, with D possibly matching TRBD2 (5 bases). Germline V gives CDR1 DFQATT, CDR2 SNEGSKA (reference sequence). The CDR3 has 11 residues. The CDR3 DNA follows: TGCAGTGCTGACGACTACTATGAGCAGTTCTTC. It yields the protein CSADDYYEQFF.

This clone appeared a few times. This chain joins TRBV6-5 and TRBJ1-4; 7 bases match TRBD1. Losses at the gene ends were 6 bases for V and 6 bases for J; bases not matched to a gene: 4. This CDR3 has 13 residues. Germline CDR1 is MNHEY and CDR2 is SVGAGI. CDR3 DNA sequence: TGTGCCAGCAGCCGACAGGGTCATGAAAAACTGTTTTTT. Protein: CASSRQGHEKLFF.

This clone has more than one count but fewer than ten. The chain is built from TRBV29-1 and TRBJ2-7, with TRBD1 identical over 8 bases. The CDR3 extends over 16 amino acids. The V segment lost 1 base and the J segment 3 bases; nucleotides outside the gene matches: 11. Germline lookup yields CDR1 SQVTM and CDR2 ANQGSEA. CDR3: CSVEVGGWDRSYEQYF. The CDR3 DNA sequence: TGCAGCGTTGAAGTCGGGGGTTGGGACAGGAGCTACGAGCAGTACTTC.

This chain joins TRBV4-3 and TRBJ2-3, with TRBD2 identical over 10 bases. Germline V gives CDR1 LGHNA, CDR2 YSLEER. This CDR3 has 19 residues. V lost 1 base and J lost 2; bases outside the gene matches: 12. CDR3 sequence: CASSQGALDSGGFTDTQYF. The DNA for the CDR3 is TGCGCCAGCAGCCAAGGGGCCCTGGATAGCGGGGGGTTCACAGATACGCAGTATTTT.

As DNA, the CDR3 is TGTGCCAGCAGTGTTAACAGGGACAATGAGCAGTTCTTC. Its protein product is CASSVNRDNEQFF. This chain links TRBV2 with TRBJ2-1, with a tentative D call TRBD1 (6 bases). Trimming cost V 4 bases and J 5 bases, with 9 bases left between them. The CDR3 has 13 amino acids. From germline, CDR1 is SNHLY and CDR2 FYNNEI.

Here the CDR3 DNA reads TGTGCCAGCCTCAGAGGTACGGGGAATGAGCAGTTCTTC. Translation gives CASLRGTGNEQFF. The chain couples TRBV5-8 to TRBJ2-1, with D perhaps matching TRBD2 (5 bases). The V and J ends lost 7 bases and 7 bases respectively, with 15 bases between them. The germline V gene has CDR1 SGHTS and CDR2 YDEGEE. CDR3 size: 13 residues.

This clone was found a few times. The CDR3 is CASSDDRANTGELFF. The DNA for the CDR3 is TGTGCCAGCAGTGATGACAGGGCGAACACCGGGGAGCTGTTTTTT. The V gene is TRBV9, the J gene TRBJ2-2; 7 positions agree with TRBD1. This CDR3 comprises 15 residues. The V gene end was trimmed by 5 bases and the J gene end by 0 bases; junction bases not matched to a gene: 4. Germline CDR1 is SGDLS and CDR2 is YYNGEE.

This clone was counted only a few times. The V gene is TRBV6-6, the J gene TRBJ1-2, with TRBD1 identical over 11 bases. Germline-derived CDR1 and CDR2 are MNHNY and SVGAGI (reference sequence). The junction had 7 bases not matched to a gene; V was cut back by 7 bases and J by 6 bases. The CDR3 spans 14 residues. The CDR3 nucleotides are TGTGCCAGCACCGAGGACAGGGGGCTCCATGGCTACACCTTC. Protein: CASTEDRGLHGYTF.

This clone was recorded a few times. The gene calls are TRBV14 and TRBJ2-7, with TRBD2 matching 8 bases. Trimming at V came to 0 bases and at J to 12 bases, leaving 10 bases not matched to a gene. The CDR3 is 14 residues long. In germline, CDR1 is SGHDN, CDR2 FVKESK. The CDR3 DNA follows: TGTGCCAGCAGCCAAGAAACCGGGGGGGGCCCCCGGTACTTC. Translated: CASSQETGGGPRYF.

This clone was detected a few times. The chain joins TRBV11-2 to TRBJ2-5; the match to TRBD2 covers 14 bases. Germline lookup yields CDR1 SGHAT and CDR2 FQNNGV. This CDR3 is built from 18 residues. The J segment lost 2 bases and the V segment lost 5 bases, leaving 10 bases of the junction unmatched. This chain's CDR3 is CASSGTGTSGGWQETQYF. The CDR3 region has the DNA TGTGCCAGCAGCGGAACCGGGACTAGCGGGGGATGGCAAGAGACCCAGTACTTC.

The V gene is TRBV4-3, the J gene TRBJ2-5, with TRBD2 as a possible D gene (6 bases). The V end was cut by 2 bases, the J end by 6 bases, with 19 bases between. The CDR3 runs to 16 residues. Germline V gene lookup returns CDR1 LGHNA and CDR2 YSLEER. CDR3 amino acids: CASSQNFRGSVQTQYF. CDR3 in DNA: TGCGCCAGCAGCCAAAATTTCCGGGGGAGCGTACAGACCCAGTACTTC.

This chain links TRBV11-2 with TRBJ2-5, with D maybe TRBD2 (7 bases). This CDR3 comprises 14 residues. Germline V gene lookup returns CDR1 SGHAT and CDR2 FQNNGV. V was cut by 4 bases and J by 4 bases, with 13 bases left in between. The CDR3 DNA sequence: TGTGCCAGCAGCTGGGGGGGCCTACCAGAGACCCAGTACTTC. Translation: CASSWGGLPETQYF.

The chain links TRBV5-4 to TRBJ2-3, with 7 bases fitting TRBD2. The germline V gene has CDR1 SGHNT and CDR2 YYREEE (reference sequence). CDR3 length: 14 residues. The V and J ends lost 7 bases and 2 bases, in that order; junction bases with no gene match: 7. The CDR3 DNA follows: TGTGCCAGCTCGACGGGGGGTTTCACAGATACGCAGTATTTT. Translation: CASSTGGFTDTQYF.

This clone was counted a few times. This chain joins TRBV4-1 and TRBJ1-4; 8 positions match TRBD1. The CDR3 contains 15 residues. V was clipped by 4 bases and J by 4 bases; unmatched bases: 5. Per the germline V gene, CDR1 is MGHRA and CDR2 is YSYEKL. The CDR3 spells CASSRTGSLNEKLFF. The CDR3 DNA sequence: TGCGCCAGCAGCCGGACAGGGTCTCTTAATGAAAAACTGTTTTTT.

The CDR3 DNA sequence: TGTGCCAGCAGTGAAAGGGAGGGCCCTGCCCGTGGGCCCCAGCATTTT. Translating it yields CASSEREGPARGPQHF. V usage is TRBV6-1 and J usage is TRBJ1-5; the D is unclear. Germline V CDR1 and CDR2: MNHNS, SASEGT. Trimming removed 2 bases from V and 9 bases from J, with 20 bases in between. There are 16 residues in the CDR3.

V gene TRBV4-1 combines with J gene TRBJ1-2; a weak D match, TRBD1 (6 bases). The CDR3 length is 14 residues. Germline V gene data show CDR1 as MGHRA and CDR2 as YSYEKL. The V end was cut by 0 bases, the J end by 7 bases, with 12 bases between. Here the CDR3 DNA reads TGCGCCAGCAGCCAAGATACCACAGGGATTGGCTACACCTTC. This encodes CASSQDTTGIGYTF.

This clone was seen more than once but under ten times. The chain joins TRBV2 to TRBJ2-6, with no clear D. Between the trimmed V and J ends, which lost 1 base and 1 base, there was a span of 5 bases. The CDR3 covers 15 residues. Germline V gene sequence: CDR1 SNHLY, CDR2 FYNNEI. The chain's CDR3 is CASSEDESGANVLTF. The CDR3 region has the DNA TGTGCCAGCAGTGAAGATGAGTCTGGGGCCAACGTCCTGACTTTC. The full variable domain, its missing parts supplied by reference TRBV2 and TRBJ2-6, is EPEVTQTPSHQVTQMGQEVILRCVPISNHLYFYWYRQILGQKVEFLVSFYNNEISEKSEIFDDQFSVERPDGSNFTLKIRSTKLEDSAMYFCASSEDESGANVLTFGAGSRLTVL.

This clone was detected only a few times. The chain recombines TRBV7-6 with TRBJ1-2; TRBD1 aligns across 9 bases. Germline V lookup: CDR1 SGHVS, CDR2 FNYEAQ. J lost 1 base, V lost 4 bases, and 13 bases had no gene match. This CDR3 region has 18 residues. The CDR3 DNA is TGTGCCAGCAGCTCCGACCCTTGGACAGGGGATAATAACTATGGCTACACCTTC. This translates into CASSSDPWTGDNNYGYTF.

This clone was detected only a few times. The chain joins TRBV29-1 to TRBJ1-2; 7 bases align to TRBD1. Germline V lookup: CDR1 SQVTM, CDR2 ANQGSEA. The CDR3 consists of 13 residues. The ends lost 4 bases at V and 7 bases at J; junction bases unmatched: 9. CDR3 amino acids: CSVVPGQDGGYTF. Written as DNA, the CDR3 is TGCAGCGTTGTTCCCGGACAGGATGGTGGCTACACCTTC.

This clone was observed a handful of times. The chain couples TRBV19 to TRBJ2-2; D is uncertain. The CDR3 sequence is 13 residues long. V lost 5 bases, J lost 9 bases, and 13 bases lay in between. Germline CDR1 reads LNHDA; CDR2 reads SQIVND (reference sequence). The CDR3 is CASSEYALRELFF. The CDR3 DNA reads as TGTGCCAGTAGTGAGTACGCCCTAAGGGAGCTGTTTTTT.

This chain uses TRBV7-2 with TRBJ2-1, with D possibly being TRBD2 (7 bases). The CDR3 consists of 14 residues. The V and J ends lost 2 bases and 6 bases respectively, with 11 bases between them. Per the germline V gene, CDR1 is SGHTA and CDR2 is FQGNSA. In nucleotides, the CDR3 is TGTGCCAGCAGCTTATGGGGGGGCCCCAATGAGCAGTTCTTC. Its translation is CASSLWGGPNEQFF.

The J gene is TRBJ1-1, the V gene TRBV25-1, with 7 bases matching TRBD1. The CDR3 extends over 14 amino acids. Looked up from germline, CDR1 is MGHDK and CDR2 is SYGVNS. The V gene end was trimmed by 2 bases and the J gene end by 7 bases; junction bases not matched to a gene: 7. DNA for the CDR3: TGTGCCAGCAGTGAACCTAGGGACAGAGGTGAAGCTTTCTTT. Translated, it gives CASSEPRDRGEAFF.

This chain joins TRBV6-1 and TRBJ2-3, with a possible D match to TRBD1 (6 bases). Germline assignment: CDR1 MNHNS and CDR2 SASEGT. This CDR3 spans 14 amino acids. V was pared by 10 bases and J by 4 bases, with 18 bases between. CDR3 loop: CATSIQQGPDTQYF. The DNA for the CDR3 is TGTGCCACCAGCATACAACAGGGACCAGATACGCAGTATTTT.

The rearrangement joins TRBV2 to TRBJ1-2; 8 positions agree with TRBD1. The V and J ends lost 3 bases and 3 bases, in that order; junction bases with no gene match: 9. Germline CDR1 is SNHLY and CDR2 is FYNNEI. The CDR3 runs to 16 residues. The DNA for the CDR3 is TGTGCCAGCAGTGAGACGCAGGGGGCGAAGCACTATGGCTACACCTTC. Translating gives CASSETQGAKHYGYTF.

The chain carries TRBV2 and TRBJ1-4; possibly TRBD1 for D (6 bases). V lost 4 bases and J 2 bases, leaving 17 bases between the germline ends. CDR3 length equals 17 residues. Per germline, CDR1 SNHLY and CDR2 FYNNEI. CDR3 sequence: CASSVRGGRLTNEKLFF. The DNA of the CDR3 is TGTGCCAGCAGTGTCCGGGGGGGGCGGTTGACTAATGAAAAACTGTTTTTT. Looking up the rest from reference TRBV2 and TRBJ1-4 gives the full variable domain: EPEVTQTPSHQVTQMGQEVILRCVPISNHLYFYWYRQILGQKVEFLVSFYNNEISEKSEIFDDQFSVERPDGSNFTLKIRSTKLEDSAMYFCASSVRGGRLTNEKLFFGSGTQLSVL.

This clone was counted only a few times. V gene TRBV6-5 combines with J gene TRBJ2-7, with a possible D match to TRBD2 (5 bases). The CDR3 loop spans 15 amino acids. V was shortened by 2 bases and J by 2 bases, with 13 bases between the two germline ends. Germline V lookup: CDR1 MNHEY, CDR2 SVGAGI. The chain's CDR3 is CASSYADLAPYEQYF. The DNA for the CDR3 is TGTGCCAGCAGTTACGCGGATCTAGCCCCCTACGAGCAGTACTTC.

The rearrangement links TRBV5-6 to TRBJ2-5; TRBD2 matches at 9 bases. The ends lost 4 bases at V and 5 bases at J; junction bases unmatched: 9. There are 15 residues in the CDR3. Germline V CDR1 and CDR2: SGHDT, YYEEEE. CDR3 coding DNA: TGTGCCAGCAGCCCGGATAGCGGGGGAAGGGAGACCCAGTACTTC. Its translation is CASSPDSGGRETQYF.

The table lists this clone with a few counts. This sequence joins TRBV5-6 and TRBJ1-6, with D perhaps TRBD1 (6 bases). Germline CDR1 reads SGHDT; CDR2 reads YYEEEE. V dropped 4 bases and J dropped 5 bases, with 10 bases sitting between them. The CDR3 spans 14 residues. The CDR3: CASSQGPNNSPLHF. CDR3 nucleotide sequence: TGTGCCAGCAGCCAGGGGCCTAATAATTCACCCCTCCACTTT.

The rearrangement joins TRBV29-1 to TRBJ2-5, with a tentative D call TRBD2 (6 bases). V shed 7 bases and J shed 1 base, with 13 bases lying between them. The germline V gene has CDR1 SQVTM and CDR2 ANQGSEA. The CDR3 is 13 amino acids. As DNA, the CDR3 is TGCAGCGCCGCCGGGGGTTCCCAAGAGACCCAGTACTTC. Protein product: CSAAGGSQETQYF. Variable domain in full (rest from reference TRBV29-1 and TRBJ2-5): SAVISQKPSRDICQRGTSLTIQCQVDSQVTMMFWYRQQPGQSLTLIATANQGSEATYESGFVIDKFPISRPNLTFSTLTVSNMSPEDSSIYLCSAAGGSQETQYFGPGTRLLVL.